Each of the 24 T cell receptor beta chains below was sequenced from the same sample in a study of Graves' ophthalmopathy and Graves' hyperthyroidism (dated by TCRdb to 2016 to 2018). For sequencing, an Illumina HiSeq 2000 was employed. TCR beta CDR3 regions were amplified from RNA transcripts for repertoire sequencing. The first round of RT-PCR was done with HTBI primers and the Qiagen OneStep RT-PCR kit, and was followed by a second round of multiplex PCR, then size selection and purification. Using fastp at Q25 and MiXCR, TCRdb reprocessed the public reads and kept productive beta chains. Rows matching on CDR3 protein sequence are summarized as one entry with the most common DNA and genes. This sample lists about 660,000 distinct CDR3 sequences; roughly 41% were detected once. The top ten clones comprise around 3% of the sample. Sequences were obtained from peripheral blood. These receptors were obtained from an adult man with Graves' ophthalmopathy.

Notes on this clonotype: A read error is likely, as this CDR3 ends without the conserved phenylalanine or tryptophan. This chain links TRBV29-1 with TRBJ1-5; 10 nucleotides match TRBD1. CDR1 and CDR2 (germline): SQVTM, ANQGSEA. This CDR3 comprises 13 residues. The CDR3 bases are TGCGGCGTTAGGGGGACAGGGGATCAGCCCCAGCATTCT. This codes for CGVRGTGDQPQHS.

This clonotype was counted many times. This rearrangement joins TRBV19 to TRBJ1-5; TRBD1 aligns across 12 bases. V gave up 4 bases and J gave up 7 bases; unmatched junction bases: 5. The CDR3 has 15 residues. CDR1 LNHDA and CDR2 SQIVND come from the germline V gene (reference sequence). The chain's CDR3 is CASSTGTGGRQPQHF. The DNA for the CDR3 is TGTGCCAGTAGTACCGGGACAGGGGGCCGGCAGCCCCAGCATTTT.

J is TRBJ2-7 and V is TRBV6-5; 8 bases line up with TRBD2. Germline CDR1 MNHEY, CDR2 SVGAGI. J was trimmed by 7 bases and V by 2 bases; bases with no gene match: 4. The CDR3 runs 13 residues. CDR3 loop: CASSYLAGGEQYF. CDR3 in DNA: TGTGCCAGCAGTTACCTAGCGGGTGGGGAGCAGTACTTC.

V usage is TRBV6-1 and J usage is TRBJ1-2; no firm D call. The germline gives CDR1 MNHNS, CDR2 SASEGT. The V and J ends lost 2 bases and 2 bases respectively, with 9 bases between them. The CDR3 consists of 14 residues. The CDR3 bases are TGTGCCAGCAGTGAATTTAGCAAAAACTATGGCTACACCTTC. It encodes CASSEFSKNYGYTF.

The chain has TRBV4-3 and TRBJ1-2, with TRBD1 identical over 9 bases. Germline V lookup: CDR1 LGHNA, CDR2 YSLEER. CDR3 length: 17 amino acids. V dropped 2 bases and J dropped 8; count of bases not matched to a gene: 15. The DNA of the CDR3 is TGCGCCAGCAGCCAATCCCGGGACAGGGATTGGTTAGACGGCTACACCTTC. Protein: CASSQSRDRDWLDGYTF.

This clonotype came up many times. The rearrangement uses TRBV10-3 and TRBJ1-1; TRBD1 might be the D (6 bases). Per the germline V gene, CDR1 is ENHRY and CDR2 is SYGVKD. The V end lost 6 bases, the J end lost 5 bases, and 13 bases lay between the germline ends. This CDR3 region has 13 residues. Written as DNA, the CDR3 is TGTGCCATCAGGGAGGGAGGGGGGACTGAAGCTTTCTTT. Protein: CAIREGGGTEAFF.

About this clonotype itself: Given the absence of the conserved phenylalanine or tryptophan at the CDR3 end, a read error is likely. The chain couples TRBV11-2 to TRBJ2-7; 7 nucleotides align to TRBD2. J lost 1 base, V lost 4 bases, and 7 bases had no gene match. The CDR3 consists of 15 residues. Per germline, CDR1 SGHAT and CDR2 FQNNGV. CDR3 in DNA: TGTGCCAGCAGCTCAAGGACTAGTCGGTCCTACGAGCAGTACTTA. It codes for CASSSRTSRSYEQYL.

This clonotype was counted at least ten times. The chain uses TRBV7-2 and TRBJ2-5, with TRBD2 identical over 12 bases. Germline trimming cut 4 bases from V and 4 bases from J; bases unmatched to any gene: 4. This CDR3 is 15 amino acids long. The germline V gene has CDR1 SGHTA and CDR2 FQGNSA. The CDR3 sequence is CASSSMGLAGETQYF. The CDR3 DNA follows: TGTGCCAGCAGCTCTATGGGACTAGCGGGAGAGACCCAGTACTTC.

The V gene is TRBV29-1, the J gene TRBJ1-4; D is ambiguous. Trimming shortened V by 6 bases and J by 8 bases, and 19 bases separated the two germline ends. Germline CDR1 is SQVTM and CDR2 is ANQGSEA. The CDR3 contains 14 residues. The CDR3 nucleotides are TGCAGCGTGGCAGAACTAGCGGGAGAGGAAAAACTGTTTTTT. Encoded protein: CSVAELAGEEKLFF.

This chain uses TRBV29-1 with TRBJ1-2; D is ambiguous. Germline V gives CDR1 SQVTM, CDR2 ANQGSEA. The CDR3 loop spans 13 amino acids. Between the trimmed V and J ends, which lost 7 bases and 3 bases, there was a span of 15 bases. CDR3 protein: CSAAIPAYYGYTF. CDR3 nucleotides: TGCAGCGCTGCAATCCCCGCCTACTATGGCTACACCTTC.

The rearrangement links TRBV7-2 to TRBJ2-2; the D gene is possibly TRBD1 (7 bases). The CDR3 length is 16 residues. Germline V gives CDR1 SGHTA, CDR2 FQGNSA. The V end lost 5 bases, the J end lost 4 bases, and 17 bases lay between the germline ends. The CDR3 DNA follows: TGTGCCAGCAGCCAAGACCCTCAGGGGGGCACCGGGGAGCTGTTTTTT. As protein: CASSQDPQGGTGELFF.

The CDR3 coding sequence is TGTGCCTGGAGTGTACGAAGGTCTGGGGCCAACGTCCTGACTTTC. Translated, it gives CAWSVRRSGANVLTF. V is TRBV19 and J is TRBJ2-6; the D is unclear. The CDR3 covers 15 residues. Germline V gene data show CDR1 as LNHDA and CDR2 as SQIVND (reference sequence). Trimming stripped 11 bases from V and 1 base from J, with 15 bases between. The entire variable domain, with the rest obtained from reference TRBV19 and TRBJ2-6, is as follows: DGGITQSPKYLFRKEGQNVTLSCEQNLNHDAMYWYRQDPGQGLRLIYYSQIVNDFQKGDIAEGYSVSREKKESFPLTVTSAQKNPTAFYLCAWSVRRSGANVLTFGAGSRLTVL.

This clonotype was seen repeatedly, ten times or more. The genes are TRBV2 and TRBJ2-7, with no clear D. The CDR3 has 15 amino acids. Germline V gene sequence: CDR1 SNHLY, CDR2 FYNNEI. Trimming removed 5 bases from V and 0 bases from J, with 14 bases in between. CDR3 loop: CASSSAQKSSYEQYF. The CDR3 DNA reads as TGTGCCAGCAGTAGCGCCCAGAAAAGCTCCTACGAGCAGTACTTC.

This clonotype was observed many times. The chain employs TRBV20-1 and TRBJ2-7; the match to TRBD1 covers 7 bases. CDR1 and CDR2 from the germline V gene are DFQATT and SNEGSKA (reference sequence). The CDR3 is 14 amino acids. Losses at the gene ends were 5 bases for V and 2 bases for J; bases not matched to a gene: 9. The CDR3 is CSAPGQVNAYEQYF. DNA of the CDR3: TGCAGTGCTCCTGGACAGGTTAACGCCTACGAGCAGTACTTC.

This clonotype was counted at least ten times. This chain links TRBV20-1 with TRBJ1-2; TRBD1 matches 8 bases. Looked up from germline, CDR1 is DFQATT and CDR2 is SNEGSKA (reference sequence). The trim removed 0 bases at V and 5 bases at J, leaving 8 bases unmatched. The CDR3 length is 15 residues. CDR3 residues: CSARDSGQGGYGYTF. The CDR3 DNA reads as TGCAGTGCTAGAGATTCAGGACAGGGAGGTTATGGCTACACCTTC.

Ten or more counts support this clonotype. The J gene is TRBJ2-7, the V gene TRBV20-1, with 9 bases identical to TRBD2. The CDR3 is made up of 13 amino acids. V lost 5 bases and J lost 0; bases outside the gene matches: 2. The germline V gene encodes CDR1 DFQATT and CDR2 SNEGSKA (reference sequence). The CDR3 region has the DNA TGCAGTGCTGTAGCGGGAGACTCCTACGAGCAGTACTTC. This encodes CSAVAGDSYEQYF.

This clonotype has a handful of counts. The chain has TRBV19 and TRBJ1-5, with a weak D call TRBD1 (6 bases). Trimming left V 11 bases short and J 3 bases short, with 17 bases between. CDR3 length: 14 residues. The germline CDR1 and CDR2 sequences are LNHDA and SQIVND (reference sequence). The CDR3 loop reads CAWSLTGLNQPQHF. The CDR3 bases are TGTGCCTGGAGCCTGACAGGCCTCAATCAGCCCCAGCATTTT.

The CDR3 region is CASSLMRGGEQYF. CDR3 bases: TGTGCCAGCAGCTTAATGCGGGGAGGAGAGCAGTACTTC. The V gene is TRBV7-3, the J gene TRBJ2-7; D is perhaps TRBD2 (6 bases). CDR1 and CDR2 (germline): SGHTA, FQGTGA. CDR3 length: 13 residues. V lost 1 base to trimming and J lost 7 bases, with 11 bases between them.

The rearrangement links TRBV7-9 to TRBJ1-2; no clear D. The CDR3 consists of 16 residues. CDR1 and CDR2 from the germline V gene are SEHNR and FQNEAQ (reference sequence). V was clipped by 0 bases and J by 4 bases, with 15 bases between them. DNA for the CDR3: TGTGCCAGCAGCTTAGCGCCGGGCAGGATCCTCTATGGCTACACCTTC. It yields the protein CASSLAPGRILYGYTF. Together with reference TRBV7-9 and TRBJ1-2, the CDR3 gives the full variable domain: DTGVSQNPRHKITKRGQNVTFRCDPISEHNRLYWYRQTLGQGPEFLTYFQNEAQLEKSRLLSDRFSAERPKGSFSTLEIQRTEQGDSAMYLCASSLAPGRILYGYTFGSGTRLTVV.

This clonotype appeared a few times. The chain combines TRBV5-8 with TRBJ2-5; no firm D call. The CDR3 sequence is 15 residues long. Germline V gene sequence: CDR1 SGHTS, CDR2 YDEGEE. V was cut by 2 bases and J by 5 bases, with 16 bases left in between. The CDR3 protein is CASSFYGSSRETQYF. The CDR3 nucleotides are TGTGCCAGCAGCTTTTACGGCAGTTCTCGGGAGACCCAGTACTTC.

This chain connects TRBV5-5 to TRBJ2-3; maybe TRBD2 (6 bases). The CDR3 is 13 amino acids. Germline lookup yields CDR1 SGHKS and CDR2 YYEKEE (reference sequence). The germline V and J ends were trimmed by 5 bases and 0 bases, with 7 bases remaining between them. The CDR3 spells CASRRDSTDTQYF. As DNA, the CDR3 is TGTGCCAGCAGGCGGGACAGCACAGATACGCAGTATTTT.

The chain recombines TRBV6-1 with TRBJ2-1, with 8 bases lining up with TRBD1. Germline V gene data show CDR1 as MNHNS and CDR2 as SASEGT. V was pared by 6 bases and J by 6 bases, with 13 bases of the junction left unmatched. The length of the CDR3 is 16 residues. CDR3 in DNA: TGTGCCAGCAGATTACAACCGGGACAGGCATCCAATGAGCAGTTCTTC. It translates to CASRLQPGQASNEQFF.

This clonotype has at least ten counts. V and J are TRBV20-1 and TRBJ2-5; 9 bases match TRBD2. CDR3 size: 15 residues. V dropped 0 bases and J dropped 5; count of bases not matched to a gene: 7. Germline lookup yields CDR1 DFQATT and CDR2 SNEGSKA (reference sequence). CDR3: CSARDRLAGVETQYF. In DNA form, the CDR3 reads TGCAGTGCTAGAGATCGATTAGCGGGAGTCGAGACCCAGTACTTC.

This chain uses TRBV9 with TRBJ2-7; 9 nucleotides align to TRBD1. J was trimmed by 0 bases and V by 4 bases; bases with no gene match: 11. The CDR3 has 17 amino acids. Germline V lookup: CDR1 SGDLS, CDR2 YYNGEE. CDR3 amino acids: CASSSDPDRGGSYEQYF. CDR3 nucleotide sequence: TGTGCCAGCAGCTCAGACCCGGACAGGGGAGGCTCCTACGAGCAGTACTTC.